A selection of T cell receptor beta chains follows, all from one sample in a study of blood T cell repertoires in COVID-19. Method: immunoSEQ multiplex PCR; TCRdb's copy keeps in-frame clones and lacks some. The table includes roughly 200,000 clones, just under 90% detected once. Sequencing input: PBMCs or T cells enriched from blood (not recorded which). The receptors originated from a woman younger than 45 with acute COVID-19. Both conserved end residues are part of each CDR3. Each record gives: V gene, clone size, D gene, J gene, CDR3 protein, CDR3 DNA. The D gene is left open where the match is weak. Size is stated for part of the rows, as once, few or many counts, or as a class when the clone is expanded.

>TRBV5-4|once|-|TRBJ1-2
CASSLRQGGPYGYTF
TGTGCCAGCAGCTTGAGGCAGGGCGGCCCCTATGGCTACACCTTC
>TRBV27|-|-|TRBJ2-3
CASNRGGAPDTQYF
TGTGCCAGCAATAGGGGGGGGGCCCCAGATACGCAGTATTTT
>TRBV2|-|-|TRBJ1-1
CASRLNRVNTEAFF
TGTGCCAGCAGACTAAACAGGGTGAACACTGAAGCTTTCTTT
>TRBV18|-|-|TRBJ1-6
CASSPTGGPLHF
TGTGCCAGCTCACCGACAGGCGGACCCCTCCACTTT
>TRBV19|-|-|TRBJ2-2
CASIRPGQPNTGELFF
TGTGCCAGTATCCGGCCGGGACAACCGAACACCGGGGAGCTGTTTTTT
>TRBV13|-|-|TRBJ1-2
CASSLGTDRRGYTF
TGTGCCAGCAGCTTAGGGACAGACCGACGGGGCTACACCTTC
>TRBV5-1|-|TRBD1|TRBJ1-2
CASSLTGAVRDYGYTF
TGCGCCAGCAGCTTAACAGGGGCCGTCCGCGACTATGGCTACACCTTC
>TRBV6-5|-|-|TRBJ2-1
CASSTQGGDYNEQFF
TGTGCCAGCAGTACACAGGGGGGGGATTACAATGAGCAGTTCTTC
>TRBV28|-|-|TRBJ1-2
CASSYREGYTF
TGTGCCAGCAGTTACAGGGAGGGCTACACCTTC
>TRBV7-2|-|TRBD2|TRBJ2-3
CASSFVAGGRRDTQYF
TGTGCCAGCAGCTTTGTGGCGGGGGGGCGGAGAGATACGCAGTATTTT
>TRBV2|-|-|TRBJ1-2
CASSRDINYGYTF
TGTGCCAGCAGTCGGGACATTAACTATGGCTACACCTTC
>TRBV4-2|-|-|TRBJ1-1
CASSQENLVTEAFF
TGTGCCAGCAGCCAAGAAAATCTTGTTACTGAAGCTTTCTTT
>TRBV24-1|-|-|TRBJ2-1
CATSDPFPRAEQFF
TGTGCCACCAGTGACCCCTTCCCCCGAGCTGAGCAGTTCTTC
>TRBV11-2|-|TRBD1|TRBJ1-6
CASRRQGEGGNSPLHF
TGTGCCAGCAGGCGACAGGGGGAAGGAGGAAATTCACCCCTCCACTTT
>TRBV23-1|-|-|TRBJ1-1
CASSQSPHGGAFF
TGCGCCAGCAGTCAAAGCCCACACGGAGGAGCTTTCTTT
>TRBV7-8|-|TRBD2|TRBJ2-3
CASSSTSGGPDTQYF
TGTGCCAGCAGTTCGACTAGCGGGGGCCCAGATACGCAGTATTTT
>TRBV30|-|-|TRBJ2-7
CAWSHPPRAWATYEQYF
TGTGCCTGGAGTCATCCCCCGAGAGCCTGGGCGACCTACGAGCAGTACTTC
>TRBV7-9|-|TRBD1|TRBJ1-4
CASSLGTGDEKLFF
TGTGCCAGCAGCTTAGGGACAGGGGATGAAAAACTGTTTTTT
>TRBV5-6|-|-|TRBJ2-7
CASSSSPWTSSYEQYF
TGTGCCAGCAGCTCGTCCCCGTGGACTTCCTCCTACGAGCAGTACTTC
>TRBV7-2|-|-|TRBJ1-2
CASSFDTVISYGYTF
TGTGCCAGCAGTTTTGACACTGTTATTTCCTATGGCTACACCTTC
>TRBV3-1/TRBV3-2|once|-|TRBJ1-2
CASSQNSINYGYTF
TGTGCCAGCAGCCAGAATTCTATAAACTATGGCTACACCTTC
>TRBV4-1|-|TRBD1|TRBJ1-6
CASSQDRGTGAKGSPLHF
TGCGCCAGCAGCCAAGATAGGGGGACAGGGGCTAAGGGATCACCCCTCCACTTT
>TRBV5-1|-|TRBD2|TRBJ2-7
CASSFGTITDEQYF
TGCGCCAGCAGCTTCGGGACTATAACAGACGAGCAGTACTTC
>TRBV5-6|once|-|TRBJ1-4
CASSLGSGPPGGEKLFF
TGTGCCAGCAGCTTGGGGTCTGGGCCTCCGGGAGGAGAAAAACTGTTTTTT
>TRBV18|few|TRBD1|TRBJ1-4
CASSPPSGGGEKLFF
TGTGCCAGCTCACCACCGTCAGGGGGTGGAGAAAAACTGTTTTTT
>TRBV5-4|-|TRBD1|TRBJ1-1
CASSVQGAAGTEAFF
TGTGCCAGCAGCGTACAGGGGGCAGCGGGCACTGAAGCTTTCTTT
>TRBV3-1/TRBV3-2|-|-|TRBJ1-6
CASSGDGNSPLHF
TGTGCCAGCAGCGGAGACGGAAATTCACCCCTCCACTTT
>TRBV21-1|-|-|TRBJ2-3
CASSKVWGGADTQYF
TGTGCCAGCAGCAAAGTTTGGGGGGGCGCGGATACGCAGTATTTT
>TRBV27|-|TRBD2|TRBJ2-7
CASSPGGGYEQYF
TGTGCCAGCAGTCCTGGCGGGGGATACGAGCAGTACTTC
>TRBV2|-|TRBD1|TRBJ1-4
CASSWTGGGTNEKLFF
TGTGCCAGCAGTTGGACAGGGGGTGGAACTAATGAAAAACTGTTTTTT
>TRBV25-1|-|-|TRBJ1-2
CASSYEYNYGYTF
TGTGCCAGCAGTTATGAGTATAACTATGGCTACACCTTC
>TRBV29-1|-|TRBD2|TRBJ2-1
CSVSALAGEMNEQFF
TGCAGCGTCTCCGCTCTAGCGGGGGAAATGAATGAGCAGTTCTTC
>TRBV30|-|TRBD1|TRBJ2-6
CAWTRQGYGANVLTF
TGTGCCTGGACTAGACAGGGATATGGGGCCAACGTCCTGACTTTC
>TRBV12-3/TRBV12-4|few|-|TRBJ1-5
CASTGQTNQPQHF
TGTGCCAGCACAGGACAGACTAATCAGCCCCAGCATTTT
>TRBV25-1|-|-|TRBJ2-2
CASSEFRTANTGELFF
TGTGCCAGCAGTGAATTCCGGACAGCAAACACCGGGGAGCTGTTTTTT
>TRBV27|-|-|TRBJ1-6
CASSDTPDSPLHF
TGTGCCAGCAGTGACACCCCGGATTCACCCCTCCACTTT
>TRBV29-1|-|TRBD1|TRBJ1-1
CSVNRGSEAFF
TGCAGCGTCAACAGGGGATCTGAAGCTTTCTTT
>TRBV29-1|-|-|TRBJ2-7
CSVEVGGSYEQYF
TGCAGCGTTGAAGTTGGAGGCTCCTACGAGCAGTACTTC
>TRBV11-2|-|TRBD1|TRBJ2-6
CASSRYRDRAGANVLTF
TGTGCCAGCAGCCGTTACCGGGACAGGGCTGGGGCCAACGTCCTGACTTTC
>TRBV5-8|-|TRBD2|TRBJ2-2
CASSLYRASGVTGELFF
TGTGCCAGCAGCTTGTATCGGGCTAGCGGGGTCACCGGGGAGCTGTTTTTT
>TRBV7-8|-|-|TRBJ2-1
CASSSSRFFPYNEQFF
TGTGCCAGCAGCTCGAGCAGGTTTTTCCCCTACAATGAGCAGTTCTTC
>TRBV7-9|-|-|TRBJ1-1
CATRENTEAFF
TGTGCCACCCGGGAGAACACTGAAGCTTTCTTT
>TRBV5-6|-|TRBD2|TRBJ2-7
CASSPKRKTSGGVYEQYF
TGTGCCAGCAGCCCGAAACGCAAAACTAGCGGGGGGGTCTACGAGCAGTACTTC
>TRBV19|-|-|TRBJ2-3
CASSIAPGTDTQYF
TGTGCCAGTAGTATAGCCCCTGGCACGGATACGCAGTATTTT
>TRBV6-5|-|-|TRBJ1-2
CASMSGGSSGYGYTF
TGTGCCAGCATGTCGGGGGGATCGTCGGGCTATGGCTACACCTTC
>TRBV7-9|few|TRBD1|TRBJ1-6
CASRPDRAYNSPLHF
TGTGCCAGCAGACCTGACAGGGCTTATAATTCACCCCTCCACTTT
>TRBV19|-|TRBD1|TRBJ1-2
CASSPQGDREHGYTF
TGTGCCAGTAGTCCCCAAGGGGACAGGGAGCATGGCTACACCTTC
>TRBV19|-|TRBD1|TRBJ1-5
CASSNRGGTSNQPQHF
TGTGCCAGTAGTAACAGGGGGGGGACTAGCAATCAGCCCCAGCATTTT
>TRBV10-3|-|TRBD1|TRBJ2-3
CAISESMSGTGRGAGATDTQYF
TGTGCCATCAGTGAGTCGATGTCAGGGACAGGGAGAGGGGCGGGGGCCACAGATACGCAGTATTTT
>TRBV7-9|once|-|TRBJ1-2
CASSLGENGYTF
TGTGCCAGCAGCTTAGGTGAGAACGGCTACACCTTC
>TRBV4-1|-|-|TRBJ1-2
CASSQDSTVNYGYTF
TGCGCCAGCAGCCAAGATTCCACAGTTAACTATGGCTACACCTTC
>TRBV2|-|TRBD1|TRBJ1-6
CASTGTGNNSPLHF
TGTGCCAGCACAGGGACAGGGAACAATTCACCCCTCCACTTT
>TRBV20-1|once|TRBD1|TRBJ1-2
CSGDRVYGYTF
TGCAGTGGGGACAGGGTCTATGGCTACACCTTC
>TRBV15|-|TRBD1|TRBJ2-7
CATSRGWGQGNAEQYF
TGTGCCACCAGCAGAGGGTGGGGACAGGGGAACGCCGAGCAGTACTTC